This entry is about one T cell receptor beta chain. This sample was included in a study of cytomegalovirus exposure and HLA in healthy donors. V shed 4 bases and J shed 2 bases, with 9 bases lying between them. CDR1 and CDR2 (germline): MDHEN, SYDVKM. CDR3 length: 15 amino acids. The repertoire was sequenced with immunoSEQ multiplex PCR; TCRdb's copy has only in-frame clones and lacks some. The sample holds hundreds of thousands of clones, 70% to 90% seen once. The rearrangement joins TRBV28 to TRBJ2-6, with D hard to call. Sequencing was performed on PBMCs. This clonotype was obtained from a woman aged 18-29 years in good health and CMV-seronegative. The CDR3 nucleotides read TGTGCCAGCAGTTCTGTCTCAGCTGGGGCCAACGTCCTGACTTTC. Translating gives CASSSVSAGANVLTF.